This TCR beta chain was sequenced for a study of memory CD4+ T cells and cytomegalovirus serostatus. V lost 5 bases to trimming and J lost 7 bases, with 20 bases between them. The CDR3 runs to 16 residues. The germline gives CDR1 SGHNT, CDR2 YENEEA. Assay: immunoSEQ multiplex PCR; the TCRdb copy retains only in-frame clones and omits some. The table records tens of thousands of clones, roughly three quarters of them present only once. Single viable CD3+CD4+CD8-CD45RO+ cells were sorted as the memory CD4+ T cells. The receptor comes from an adult in good health and CMV-seronegative. What was sequenced was memory CD4+ T cells from blood. The gene calls are TRBV11-3 and TRBJ1-4, with D possibly being TRBD1 (5 bases). CDR3 in amino acids: CASSRIGSGSTEKLFF. The CDR3 nucleotides are TGTGCCAGCAGCCGCATAGGGTCAGGGTCGACTGAAAAACTGTTTTTT.